The T cell receptor (beta chain) described here comes from a study of control samples from healthy donors and cancer patients. This table comes from immunoSEQ multiplex PCR, and its TCRdb copy is limited to in-frame clones, with some not included. The sample includes 120,000 or so clones, about 92% of them seen just once. This receptor was obtained from an elderly man with head and neck cancer. Material: PBMCs.

The CDR3 sequence: CASSLFALSSGAEKLFF. CDR3 coding DNA: TGTGCCAGCAGTTTATTTGCCCTGTCGAGCGGGGCTGAAAAACTGTTTTTT. This sequence joins TRBV27 and TRBJ1-4, with D perhaps TRBD1 (5 bases). The CDR3 consists of 17 residues. Germline CDR1 and CDR2: MNHEY and SMNVEV (reference sequence). With 1 base removed from V and 7 bases from J, the gap between germline ends came to 19 bases.